This T cell receptor (beta chain) was recorded in a study of neurological immune-mediated disorders. TCRdb re-called the 5' RACE reads with MiXCR, one entry per CDR3 protein. The table has tens of thousands of distinct CDR3 sequences, over 9% seen once. At least ten counts were recorded for this clonotype. This CDR3 contains 14 residues. After removal of 8 bases from V and 0 bases from J, the junction contained 5 bases not matched to a gene. Germline values: CDR1 SNHLY, CDR2 FYNNEI. The TCR sequence derives from a man between 35 and 55 years old in good health. The specimen sequenced was PBMCs. The chain carries TRBV2 and TRBJ2-3; 7 bases agree with TRBD2. The CDR3, as DNA: TGTGCCAGCGAAGCGCGGGGGAGCACAGATACGCAGTATTTT. It specifies CASEARGSTDTQYF.